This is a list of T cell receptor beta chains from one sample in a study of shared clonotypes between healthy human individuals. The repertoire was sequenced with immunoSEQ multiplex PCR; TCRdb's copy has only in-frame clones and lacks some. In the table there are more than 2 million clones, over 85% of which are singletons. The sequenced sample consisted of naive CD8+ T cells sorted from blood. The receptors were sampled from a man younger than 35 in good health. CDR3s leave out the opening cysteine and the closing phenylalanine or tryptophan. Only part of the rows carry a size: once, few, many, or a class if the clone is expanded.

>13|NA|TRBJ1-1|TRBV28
ASSSTGPVGTEAF
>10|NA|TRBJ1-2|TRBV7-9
AGVSMGYGYT
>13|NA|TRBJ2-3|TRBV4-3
ASSRYTASTDTQY
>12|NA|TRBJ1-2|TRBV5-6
ASSLGTGVQGYT
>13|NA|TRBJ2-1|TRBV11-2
ASSLVGGAYNEQF
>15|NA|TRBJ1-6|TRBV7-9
ASSQRDRGPRDSPLH
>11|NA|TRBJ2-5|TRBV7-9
ASIRGAGETQY
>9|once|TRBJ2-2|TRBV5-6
ASSFGGELF
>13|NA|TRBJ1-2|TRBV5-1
ASSLARGLDYGYT
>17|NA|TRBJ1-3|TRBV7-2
ASSLVGTFPEDQGDTIY
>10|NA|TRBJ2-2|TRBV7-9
ASSPLGGELF
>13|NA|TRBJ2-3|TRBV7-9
ASSFAGGAIDTQY
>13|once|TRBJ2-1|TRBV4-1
ASSFTGSDYNEQF
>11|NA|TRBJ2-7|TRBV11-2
ASSQAGWSEQY
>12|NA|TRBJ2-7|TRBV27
ASSLGGPKYEQY
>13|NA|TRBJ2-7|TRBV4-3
ASSQDLDGKNEQY
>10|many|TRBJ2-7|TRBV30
AWSVGAYEQY
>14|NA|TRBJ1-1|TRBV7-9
ASSPALERWNTEAF
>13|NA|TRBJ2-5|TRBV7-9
ASSLEGSSLETQY
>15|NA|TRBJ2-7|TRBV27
ASSPLGAGAVSGEQY
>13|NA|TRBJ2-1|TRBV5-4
ASSDQTSGRWVQF
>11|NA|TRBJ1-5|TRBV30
AWSPTGYQPQH
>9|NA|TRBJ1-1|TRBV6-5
ASSPGTEAF
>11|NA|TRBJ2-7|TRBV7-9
ASSRLEAYEQY
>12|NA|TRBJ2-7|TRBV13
ASSPGQVPYEQY
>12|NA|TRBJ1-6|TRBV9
ASSEDRDVSPLH
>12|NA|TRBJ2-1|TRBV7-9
ASSSEGRGIEQF
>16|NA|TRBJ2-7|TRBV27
ASSKFPWTGTDQGEQY
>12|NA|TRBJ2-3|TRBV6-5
ASSYVGSTDTQY
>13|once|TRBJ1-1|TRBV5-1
ASSLYKLGGTEAF
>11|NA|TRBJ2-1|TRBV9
ASSLRTGNEQF
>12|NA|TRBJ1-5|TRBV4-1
ASSGIRSNQPQH
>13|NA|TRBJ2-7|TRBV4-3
ASSQDSGSSAEQY
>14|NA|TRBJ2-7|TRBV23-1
ASSGLDRGETYEQY
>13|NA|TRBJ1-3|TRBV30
AWSIGQASGNTIY
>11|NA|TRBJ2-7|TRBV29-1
SVGGGRTYEQY
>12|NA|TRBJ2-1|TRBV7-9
ASSQGPSPNEQF
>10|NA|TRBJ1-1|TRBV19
ASRTGGTEAF
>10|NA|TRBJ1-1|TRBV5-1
ASSWAGEEAF
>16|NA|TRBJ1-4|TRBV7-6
ASSLPPEDGATNEKLF
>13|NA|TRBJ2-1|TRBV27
ASRAGTGAYNEQF
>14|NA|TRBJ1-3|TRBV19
ASTYPGYSSGNTIY
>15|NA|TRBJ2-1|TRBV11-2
ASSPRPLAGGPNEQF
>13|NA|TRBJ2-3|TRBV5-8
ASSPGTQLADTQY
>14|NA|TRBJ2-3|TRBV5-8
ASSLGAIASTDTQY
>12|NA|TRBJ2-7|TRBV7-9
ASSSGDRGNEQY